Listed below are T cell receptor beta chains from one sample, sequenced in a study of T cell responses to AZD1222 COVID-19 vaccine. The table came from immunoSEQ multiplex PCR; TCRdb's copy has only in-frame clones and leaves some out. The sample shows under 140,000 clones, approximately 90% of them seen only once. The sample was peripheral blood, taken 28 days after the second AZD1222 dose. The receptor source for this set is an adult who received the AZD1222 COVID-19 vaccine. Both conserved end residues are part of each CDR3. A D gene is named only where the DNA matches it firmly. The listing skips clone size in some rows; elsewhere it reads once, few, many or a size class.

j_call	v_call	clone_size	d_call	cdr3_nt	cdr3_aa
TRBJ2-2	TRBV16	NA	NA	TGTGCCAGCAGCCTCCTAGGGGGGTTCAACACCGGGGAGCTGTTTTTT	CASSLLGGFNTGELFF
TRBJ1-4	TRBV25-1	NA	TRBD1	TGTGCCAGCAGTGTAACAGGGGCCCTTTACGAAAAACTGTTTTTT	CASSVTGALYEKLFF
TRBJ2-2	TRBV7-8	NA	TRBD2	TGTGCCAGCAGCTTAGAGGCGGGGGGTAACACCGGGGAGCTGTTTTTT	CASSLEAGGNTGELFF
TRBJ2-2	TRBV5-1	NA	TRBD1	TGCGCCAGCAGCTTGGGGACAGGTATTCCGAACACCGGGGAGCTGTTTTTT	CASSLGTGIPNTGELFF
TRBJ2-1	TRBV19	NA	TRBD2	TGTGCCAGTGGGACTAGCGGCCTCTTTGGCTCCTACAATGAGCAGTTCTTC	CASGTSGLFGSYNEQFF
TRBJ1-1	TRBV6-5	NA	NA	TGTGCCAGCAATACCCTAGGGAACACTGAAGCTTTCTTT	CASNTLGNTEAFF
TRBJ2-3	TRBV7-9	NA	TRBD1	TGTGCCAGCAGCTTAGTAGGGGGCCGCACAGATACGCAGTATTTT	CASSLVGGRTDTQYF
TRBJ2-3	TRBV5-4	once	TRBD1	TGTGCCAGCAGCTACCCGGGACAGGCCACCTTAGATACGCAGTATTTT	CASSYPGQATLDTQYF
TRBJ1-2	TRBV25-1	NA	NA	TGTGCCAGCCGGGGGAACTATGGCTACACCTTC	CASRGNYGYTF
TRBJ2-7	TRBV19	NA	TRBD2	TGTGCCAGTAGTATCGCTAGCGGGTACGAGCAGTACTTC	CASSIASGYEQYF
TRBJ2-5	TRBV3-1/TRBV3-2	NA	NA	TGTGCCAGCAGCCAAGTGGGGGAGACCCAGTACTTC	CASSQVGETQYF
TRBJ1-2	TRBV6-6	NA	NA	TGTGCCAGCACCCGCGGGGGAAACTATGGCTACACCTTC	CASTRGGNYGYTF
TRBJ2-4	TRBV5-1	NA	NA	TGCGCCAGCAGCAAGTCTCCTAGCGTCGTCGACCAGATAGCCAAAAACATTCAGTACTTC	CASSKSPSVVDQIAKNIQYF
TRBJ2-1	TRBV7-6	NA	NA	TGTGCCAGCAGACAAGGGCCCCCCACGGGACTCAACAATGAGCAGTTCTTC	CASRQGPPTGLNNEQFF
TRBJ1-1	TRBV6-5	NA	NA	TGTGCCACGAGGCGCAGGGGTGAAGCTTTCTTT	CATRRRGEAFF
TRBJ1-1	TRBV3-1/TRBV3-2	NA	NA	TGTGCCAGCAGCTCACAGGTGAACACTGAAGCTTTCTTT	CASSSQVNTEAFF
TRBJ1-5	TRBV18	NA	NA	TGTGCCAGCTCACCGAGCCGGGACACTGGGAGACAGCCCCAGCATTTT	CASSPSRDTGRQPQHF
TRBJ1-3	TRBV3-1/TRBV3-2	NA	NA	TGTGCCAGCAGCCAAGATACAGGCGGACCATCTGGAAACACCATATATTTT	CASSQDTGGPSGNTIYF
TRBJ1-5	TRBV15	NA	NA	TGTGCCACCAGCAGAGGCGGTTATGAGCGACCCCAGCATTTT	CATSRGGYERPQHF
TRBJ2-1	TRBV10-3	NA	NA	TGTGCCATCAGTGAGTCGGGGATTGTAAATGAGCAGTTCTTC	CAISESGIVNEQFF
TRBJ2-3	TRBV6-5	NA	NA	TGTGCCAGCATTTCTGGCGGGGGCCCGACGAATACGCAGTATTTT	CASISGGGPTNTQYF
TRBJ1-5	TRBV30	NA	NA	TGTGCCTGGAGTGATCGAAATCAGCCCCAGCATTTT	CAWSDRNQPQHF
TRBJ1-3	TRBV10-3	NA	NA	TGTGCCATCAGTGACGGGGTCCTCTCTGGAAACACCATATATTTT	CAISDGVLSGNTIYF
TRBJ2-1	TRBV24-1	NA	NA	TGTGCCACCAGTGACTCAGGGTTCTACAATGAGCAGTTCTTC	CATSDSGFYNEQFF
TRBJ2-1	TRBV18	NA	TRBD2	TGTGCCAGCTCACCATCAGCGGGAGGGCACTACAATGAGCAGTTCTTC	CASSPSAGGHYNEQFF
TRBJ1-3	TRBV5-1	NA	TRBD1	TGCGCCAGCACCCAGGGGGCTGCTGGAAACACCATATATTTT	CASTQGAAGNTIYF
TRBJ2-1	TRBV2	NA	NA	TGTGCCAGCTCTAAAGGGCAATTTGAGCAGTTCTTC	CASSKGQFEQFF
TRBJ1-5	TRBV7-8	few	TRBD1	TGTGCCAGCAGCTATACCACAGGGGTGCGACAGCCCCAGCATTTT	CASSYTTGVRQPQHF
TRBJ2-2	TRBV9	NA	NA	TGTGCCAGCAGCGTACCCGGGGAGCTGTTTTTT	CASSVPGELFF